This T cell receptor beta chain was retrieved from a study of blood T cell repertoires in COVID-19. Overall study context: COVID-19 samples, acute and convalescent, were from the United States, Italy and Spain.

V lost 5 bases and J 2 bases, leaving 10 bases between the germline ends. This CDR3 comprises 15 residues. Germline values: CDR1 SGHTA, CDR2 FQGNSA. TCRdb keeps only in-frame clones here, not all; method: immunoSEQ multiplex PCR. This repertoire shows approximately 290,000 clones, 70% to 90% found once; its top ten account for 0.87%. The sequence was obtained from a human donor with COVID-19, enrolled during active disease. The donor label of this sample is uncertain. Sequencing was carried out using peripheral blood. The chain is built from TRBV7-2 and TRBJ1-6; D gene uncertain. The CDR3 DNA reads as TGTGCCAGCAGCCAAGAAAGCGCCTATAATTCACCCCTCCACTTT. This encodes CASSQESAYNSPLHF. The full variable domain, in which reference TRBV7-2 and TRBJ1-6 provide the parts outside the CDR3, is GAGVSQSPSNKVTEKGKDVELRCDPISGHTALYWYRQSLGQGLEFLIYFQGNSAPDKSGLPSDRFSAERTGGSVSTLTIQRTQQEDSAVYLCASSQESAYNSPLHFGNGTRLTVT.